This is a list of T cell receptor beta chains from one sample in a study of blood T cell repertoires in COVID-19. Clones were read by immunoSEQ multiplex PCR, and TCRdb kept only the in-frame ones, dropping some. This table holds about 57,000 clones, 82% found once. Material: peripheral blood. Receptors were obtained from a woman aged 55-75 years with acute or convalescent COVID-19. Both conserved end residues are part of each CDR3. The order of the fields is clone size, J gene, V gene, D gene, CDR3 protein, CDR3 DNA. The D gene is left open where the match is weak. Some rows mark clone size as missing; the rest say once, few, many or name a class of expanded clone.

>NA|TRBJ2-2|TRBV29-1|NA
CSVGSSQVAGELFF
TGCAGCGTTGGGTCCTCCCAGGTAGCCGGGGAGCTGTTTTTT
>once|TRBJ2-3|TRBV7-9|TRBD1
CAGSPAGGYTDTQYF
TGTGCCGGCAGCCCAGCAGGGGGTTACACAGATACGCAGTATTTT
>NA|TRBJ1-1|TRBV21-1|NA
CASSKGRTEGTEAFF
TGTGCCAGCAGCAAAGGACGGACGGAGGGAACTGAAGCTTTCTTT
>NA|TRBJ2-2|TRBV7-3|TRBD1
CASSSTGTTGELFF
TGTGCCAGCAGCTCGACAGGGACAACCGGGGAGCTGTTTTTT
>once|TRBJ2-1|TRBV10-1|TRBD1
CASSDGQGVVNEQFF
TGCGCCAGCAGTGATGGACAGGGGGTTGTCAATGAGCAGTTCTTC
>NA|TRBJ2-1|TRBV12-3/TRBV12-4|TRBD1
CASSFDAGTGKFF
TGTGCCAGCAGCTTTGATGCCGGGACAGGGAAGTTCTTC
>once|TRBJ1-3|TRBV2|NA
CASTLGNTIYF
TGTGCCAGCACACTAGGAAACACCATATATTTT
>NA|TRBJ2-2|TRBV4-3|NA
CASSQTRVTGELFF
TGCGCCAGCAGCCAAACTAGAGTTACCGGGGAGCTGTTTTTT
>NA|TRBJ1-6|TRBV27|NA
CASSFTGLGSPLHF
TGTGCCAGCAGTTTCACAGGCCTAGGCTCACCCCTCCACTTT
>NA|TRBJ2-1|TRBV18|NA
CASSPTRGDNEQFF
TGTGCCAGCTCACCCACCAGGGGGGACAATGAGCAGTTCTTC
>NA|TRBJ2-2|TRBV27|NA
CASSLSGGTGELFF
TGTGCCAGCAGTTTATCAGGGGGCACCGGGGAGCTGTTTTTT
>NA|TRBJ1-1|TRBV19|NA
CASTTLGRNTEAFF
TGTGCCAGTACCACCTTGGGCAGGAACACTGAAGCTTTCTTT
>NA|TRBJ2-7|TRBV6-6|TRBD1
CAIPGTGAYEQYF
TGTGCCATCCCCGGGACAGGGGCCTACGAGCAGTACTTC
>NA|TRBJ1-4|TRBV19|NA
CASSPRALMRANEKLFF
TGTGCCAGTAGTCCAAGGGCCCTAATGAGGGCTAATGAAAAACTGTTTTTT
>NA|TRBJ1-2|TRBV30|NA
CAWSVWQAALGSYTF
TGTGCCTGGAGTGTTTGGCAGGCCGCCCTCGGGAGCTACACCTTC
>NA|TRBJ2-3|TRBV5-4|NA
CASSSPEYTQYF
TGTGCCAGCAGCTCCCCTGAGTATACGCAGTATTTT